This entry lists 14 T cell receptor beta chains sequenced from one sample in a study of T-cell reconstitution after alpha-beta-depleted transplantation in children. Unique molecular identifiers were built into the TCRbeta library. MiXCR, applied by TCRdb to the PCR reads, yields one record per CDR3 protein. The top ten hold around 4.3% of the sample, which has 200,000 or so distinct CDR3 sequences, roughly 6.5% seen once. This sample comprised PBMCs, obtained before TCRalphabeta/CD19-depleted stem cell transplant. These receptors came from a girl under two years old with combined immunodeficiency, due to receive a stem cell transplant.

This clonotype was found many times. The V call is TRBV7-7, the J call TRBJ2-1; TRBD2 agrees at 9 bases. J was trimmed by 0 bases and V by 5 bases; bases with no gene match: 5. This CDR3 spans 16 amino acids. CDR1 and CDR2 (germline): SSHAT, FNYEAQ (reference sequence). CDR3: CASSPSSGASYNEQFF. The CDR3 bases are TGTGCCAGCAGCCCTTCTAGCGGGGCCTCCTACAATGAGCAGTTCTTC.

The table lists this clonotype with many counts. The rearrangement joins TRBV20-1 to TRBJ2-7; the D gene is possibly TRBD2 (6 bases). CDR1 is DFQATT and CDR2 is SNEGSKA in the germline V gene (reference sequence). Trimming removed 6 bases at V and 5 bases at J, with 17 bases between. The CDR3 runs to 13 residues. CDR3 in amino acids: CSAPSGLADEQYF. CDR3 nucleotide sequence: TGCAGTGCACCTTCGGGACTCGCCGACGAGCAGTACTTC.

The table lists this clonotype with many counts. The V gene is TRBV24-1, the J gene TRBJ2-1; tentatively, D is TRBD2 (5 bases). CDR1 and CDR2 from the germline V gene are KGHDR and SFDVKD. CDR3 length equals 13 residues. V was shortened by 2 bases and J by 6 bases, with 7 bases between the two germline ends. In DNA, the CDR3 is TGTGCCACCAGTGATTATGCGGGCAATGAGCAGTTCTTC. As protein: CATSDYAGNEQFF.

This clonotype was found many times. The V and J genes are TRBV12-3 or TRBV12-4 and TRBJ1-1; D gene unclear. The CDR3 has 13 residues. Trimming pared 5 bases from V and 6 bases from J, leaving 13 bases between. This CDR3 is CASSLPGGSEAFF. CDR3 in DNA: TGTGCCAGCAGTCTGCCGGGCGGATCTGAAGCTTTCTTT.

The CDR3 nucleotides read TGTGCCAGCAATACCTATGGCTACACCTTC. It translates to CASNTYGYTF. This chain links TRBV2 with TRBJ1-2; D gene unclear. The CDR3 runs to 10 residues. Germline V CDR1 and CDR2: SNHLY, FYNNEI. Between the trimmed V and J ends, which lost 7 bases and 4 bases, there was a span of 4 bases.

The CDR3 DNA is TGTGCCAGCAGCTTATCGGGACCCCCTGGGGATACGCAGTATTTT. Protein sequence: CASSLSGPPGDTQYF. The chain uses TRBV7-2 and TRBJ2-3; the D call may be TRBD1 or TRBD2 (5 bases each). The CDR3 totals 15 residues. Trimming left V 2 bases short and J 6 bases short, with 15 bases between. Germline CDR1 reads SGHTA; CDR2 reads FQGNSA.

In its sample, this clonotype was seen many times. J is TRBJ2-7 and V is TRBV3-1; D may be TRBD1 or TRBD2 (5 bases each). Deletions cut 1 base from V and 0 bases from J, with 13 bases between. The CDR3 has 16 residues. CDR1 and CDR2 (germline): LGHDT, YNNKEL (reference sequence). Written as DNA, the CDR3 is TGTGCCAGCAGCCAAGGGCCGGGGCCTAACTCCTACGAGCAGTACTTC. This sequence encodes CASSQGPGPNSYEQYF.

This clonotype was picked up many times. The chain has TRBV13 and TRBJ2-3; D ambiguous. CDR3 length equals 14 residues. V lost 3 bases to trimming and J lost 2 bases, with 9 bases between them. The germline gives CDR1 PRHDT, CDR2 FYEKMQ (reference sequence). Here the CDR3 reads CASSFLGPTDTQYF. DNA for the CDR3: TGTGCCAGCAGCTTTTTAGGCCCCACAGATACGCAGTATTTT.

Comments on this clonotype: This could be a read error, since a much larger clone is one nucleotide away. V gene TRBV12-3 or TRBV12-4 combines with J gene TRBJ2-5; TRBD2 might be the D (6 bases). V was clipped by 1 base and J by 6 bases, with 15 bases between them. The CDR3 consists of 15 residues. CDR3 DNA: TGTGCCAGCAGTTTAGAGTCCGGAGGGGAGAAGACCCAGTACTTC. This codes for CASSLESGGEKTQYF.

The sample holds many counts of this clonotype. The rearrangement uses TRBV3-1 and TRBJ2-2; D might be TRBD2 (6 bases). Germline CDR1 is LGHDT and CDR2 is YNNKEL (reference sequence). V lost 5 bases to trimming and J lost 4 bases, with 11 bases between them. This CDR3 region has 14 residues. For the CDR3, the DNA is TGTGCCAGCAGCTACCTCGGGGGCACCGGGGAGCTGTTTTTT. Protein: CASSYLGGTGELFF.

This clonotype showed up many times. The chain employs TRBV28 and TRBJ2-7, with D uncertain. Germline CDR1 MDHEN, CDR2 SYDVKM. V lost 6 bases, J lost 4 bases, and 7 bases lay in between. The CDR3 loop spans 11 amino acids. In DNA, the CDR3 is TGTGCCAGCAGAAGGGATTACGAGCAGTACTTC. Its protein is CASRRDYEQYF.

In this sample, this clonotype turned up many times. The CDR3 DNA follows: TGCAGTGCCACAAGTTCTTCTAGCGGGAGGTCCTACGAGCAGTACTTC. Amino acid sequence: CSATSSSSGRSYEQYF. The genes are TRBV20-1 and TRBJ2-7; 11 nucleotides match TRBD2. The CDR3 has 16 residues. Looked up from germline, CDR1 is DFQATT and CDR2 is SNEGSKA (reference sequence). V gave up 6 bases and J gave up 1 base; unmatched junction bases: 11.

This clonotype was recorded many times. The chain employs TRBV25-1 and TRBJ1-5, with unresolved D. Trimming pared 1 base from V and 4 bases from J, leaving 5 bases between. Germline V CDR1 and CDR2: MGHDK, SYGVNS. This CDR3 comprises 13 residues. The CDR3 DNA reads TGTGCCAGCAGTGAATCCAGGAATCAGCCCCAGCATTTT. It codes for CASSESRNQPQHF.

This clonotype was counted at least ten times. This chain joins TRBV11-1 and TRBJ2-7; TRBD1 is a possible D gene (5 bases). The germline CDR1 and CDR2 sequences are SGHAT and FQDESV (reference sequence). CDR3 length equals 13 residues. V lost 2 bases, J lost 7 bases, and 12 bases lay in between. In DNA, the CDR3 is TGTGCCAGCAGCTTATGGGGCAGTCTTGAGCAGTACTTC. This translates into CASSLWGSLEQYF.